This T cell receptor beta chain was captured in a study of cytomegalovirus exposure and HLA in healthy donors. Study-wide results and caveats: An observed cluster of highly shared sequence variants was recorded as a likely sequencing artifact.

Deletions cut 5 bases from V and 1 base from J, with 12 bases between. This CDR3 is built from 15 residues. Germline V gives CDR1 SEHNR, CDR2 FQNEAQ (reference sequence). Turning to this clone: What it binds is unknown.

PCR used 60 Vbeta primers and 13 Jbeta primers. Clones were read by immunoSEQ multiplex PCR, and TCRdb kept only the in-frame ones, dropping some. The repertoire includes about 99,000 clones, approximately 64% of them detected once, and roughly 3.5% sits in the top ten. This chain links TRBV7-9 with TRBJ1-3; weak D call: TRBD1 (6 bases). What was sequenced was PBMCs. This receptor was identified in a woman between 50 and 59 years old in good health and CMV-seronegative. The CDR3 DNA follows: TGTGCCAGCAGCCCAACCCAGGGGTCTGGAAACACCATATATTTT. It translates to CASSPTQGSGNTIYF.